This T cell receptor beta chain is drawn from a study of response to subunit inactivated influenza vaccine. Study-wide results and caveats: The study's authors posited that every seasonal influenza vaccination enlists few new T cells.

TCRdb independently ran MiXCR on the RT-PCR reads; one entry per CDR3 protein. Among 450,000 to 550,000 distinct CDR3 sequences listed, approximately 24% were seen once. The CDR3 is 15 amino acids. V lost 4 bases, J lost 2 bases, and 9 bases stayed unmatched. The germline gives CDR1 SGHRS, CDR2 YFSETQ. This clonotype was picked up many times. No antigen is known for it. The source is a man aged 50 or older who received an inactivated influenza vaccine. The chain links TRBV5-1 to TRBJ2-7; 7 bases are shared with TRBD2. Sequenced material: CD4+ T cells sorted from PBMCs, taken roughly 5 days after vaccination. The CDR3 is CASSPKAGTAYEQYF. The CDR3 DNA reads TGCGCCAGCAGCCCAAAAGCGGGGACTGCCTACGAGCAGTACTTC.